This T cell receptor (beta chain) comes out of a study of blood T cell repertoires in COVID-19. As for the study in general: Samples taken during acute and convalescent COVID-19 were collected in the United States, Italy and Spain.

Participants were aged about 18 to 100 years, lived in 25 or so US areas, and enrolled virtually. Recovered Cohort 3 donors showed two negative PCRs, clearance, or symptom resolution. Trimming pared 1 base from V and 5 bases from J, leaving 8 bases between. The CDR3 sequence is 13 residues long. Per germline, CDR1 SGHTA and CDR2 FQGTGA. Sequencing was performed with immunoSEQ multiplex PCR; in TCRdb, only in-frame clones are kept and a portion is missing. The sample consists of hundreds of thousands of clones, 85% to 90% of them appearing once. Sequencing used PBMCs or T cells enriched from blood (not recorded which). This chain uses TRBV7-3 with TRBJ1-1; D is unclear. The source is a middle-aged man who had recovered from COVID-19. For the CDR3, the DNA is TGTGCCAGCAGCTTAAACAGCGGGACTGAAGCTTTCTTT. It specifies CASSLNSGTEAFF.